Following are 11 T cell receptor beta chains from one sample sequenced in a study of T cells in Graves' hyperthyroidism and ophthalmopathy. TCR beta CDR3 regions were amplified from RNA transcripts. HTBI primers were employed in a first-round RT-PCR of the TCR CDR3. MiXCR was run by TCRdb on the multiplex PCR reads, yielding one entry per CDR3 protein. The sample includes 450,000 to 700,000 distinct CDR3 sequences, around 46% of them seen just once. The sequencing sample was made of peripheral blood or thyroid tissue (not recorded which). All receptors come from an adult woman with Graves' disease, either hyperthyroidism or ophthalmopathy (not recorded which).

About this clonotype: A read error may produce the germline difference seen at one junction end. This chain uses TRBV7-9 with TRBJ1-1; a weak D match, TRBD1 (5 bases). CDR1 SEHNR and CDR2 FQNEAQ come from the germline V gene (reference sequence). The CDR3 runs 13 residues. CDR3 residues: CASSGHFDTGAFF. The CDR3 DNA reads as TGTGCCAGCAGTGGACATTTCGACACTGGAGCTTTCTTT.

Many counts were recorded for this clonotype. CDR3 nucleotide sequence: TGTGCCACCAGATGGTCGGGGGCTCGGGGCTACACCTTC. It yields the protein CATRWSGARGYTF. This chain joins TRBV19 and TRBJ1-2; TRBD1 is a possible D gene (6 bases). CDR3 size: 13 residues. Germline-derived CDR1 and CDR2 are LNHDA and SQIVND (reference sequence). Between the trimmed V and J ends, which lost 10 bases and 8 bases, there was a span of 20 bases.

This clonotype has at least ten counts. This rearrangement joins TRBV5-1 to TRBJ2-6; no clear D. Germline values: CDR1 SGHRS, CDR2 YFSETQ. V was trimmed by 0 bases and J by 0 bases, leaving 4 bases between them. The CDR3 is made up of 15 amino acids. In nucleotides, the CDR3 is TGCGCCAGCAGCTTGGAAAGCTCTGGGGCCAACGTCCTGACTTTC. This codes for CASSLESSGANVLTF.

The rearrangement links TRBV29-1 to TRBJ2-1; D is possibly TRBD1 (5 bases). V lost 6 bases to trimming and J lost 4 bases, with 16 bases between them. CDR3 length: 14 residues. From germline, CDR1 is SQVTM and CDR2 ANQGSEA. The CDR3 bases are TGCAGCGTCGCAGGGTTAAGGGCATACAATGAGCAGTTCTTC. Translation gives CSVAGLRAYNEQFF.

In its sample, this clonotype was seen once. J is TRBJ1-1 and V is TRBV12-3 or TRBV12-4; no definite D call. The CDR3 covers 13 residues. Trimming shortened V by 6 bases and J by 10 bases, and 18 bases separated the two germline ends. The CDR3 protein is CASSPVASVGAFF. The CDR3 DNA is TGTGCCAGCAGCCCTGTGGCGTCGGTCGGAGCTTTCTTT.

This clonotype was counted a few times. The chain joins TRBV24-1 to TRBJ1-6; 8 bases map to TRBD1. In germline, CDR1 is KGHDR, CDR2 SFDVKD. The CDR3 has 14 residues. V shed 4 bases and J 9 bases; nucleotides not matched to a gene: 4. The CDR3 coding sequence is TGTGCCACCAGTGAGGACAGGGCCGGTTCACCCCTCCACTTT. Translating gives CATSEDRAGSPLHF.

As regards this clonotype: A read error may be the cause here, since a much bigger clone is one base away. Without the conserved terminal phenylalanine or tryptophan, this CDR3 likely stems from a read error. The chain carries TRBV2 and TRBJ1-5; 7 bases match TRBD1. CDR1 is SNHLY and CDR2 is FYNNEI in the germline V gene. This CDR3 is 16 amino acids long. V shed 10 bases and J 7 bases; nucleotides not matched to a gene: 19. This CDR3 reads CATGPIEGTVGQPQHL. Written as DNA, the CDR3 is TGTGCCACCGGACCTATAGAGGGGACAGTGGGACAGCCCCAGCATCTT.

This clonotype showed up just a few times. This rearrangement joins TRBV7-9 to TRBJ2-5; 10 bases fit TRBD2. This CDR3 is 15 amino acids long. The V gene end was trimmed by 2 bases and the J gene end by 3 bases; junction bases not matched to a gene: 3. Germline CDR1 is SEHNR and CDR2 is FQNEAQ (reference sequence). The CDR3, as DNA: TGTGCCAGCAGCTTAAGAGCGGGAGGGGAAGAGACCCAGTACTTC. Protein: CASSLRAGGEETQYF. The variable domain in full, completed from reference TRBV7-9 and TRBJ2-5, reads DTGVSQNPRHKITKRGQNVTFRCDPISEHNRLYWYRQTLGQGPEFLTYFQNEAQLEKSRLLSDRFSAERPKGSFSTLEIQRTEQGDSAMYLCASSLRAGGEETQYFGPGTRLLVL.

This clonotype occurred many times. The chain joins TRBV10-3 to TRBJ2-5; TRBD2 agrees at 8 bases. Germline lookup yields CDR1 ENHRY and CDR2 SYGVKD. V lost 4 bases and J lost 5; bases outside the gene matches: 3. CDR3 length: 13 amino acids. DNA for the CDR3: TGTGCCATCAGTGGGGGACTAGGGGAGACCCAGTACTTC. Its translation is CAISGGLGETQYF.

This clonotype was seen many times. The chain employs TRBV20-1 and TRBJ1-1; 7 bases line up with TRBD1. The germline V gene encodes CDR1 DFQATT and CDR2 SNEGSKA (reference sequence). Losses at the gene ends were 5 bases for V and 3 bases for J; bases not matched to a gene: 6. This CDR3 is built from 13 residues. CDR3 residues: CSAGGQTDTEAFF. The CDR3 region has the DNA TGCAGTGCTGGGGGACAGACGGACACTGAAGCTTTCTTT.

The rearrangement uses TRBV9 and TRBJ1-2; D may be TRBD1 (6 bases). Trimming took 3 bases from V and 8 from J, leaving 20 bases between them. Germline V lookup: CDR1 SGDLS, CDR2 YYNGEE. The CDR3 totals 15 residues. DNA of the CDR3: TGTGCCAGCAGCGCTAACGCAGGGGAGCCCCAGGGCTACACCTTC. The encoded protein is CASSANAGEPQGYTF.